Below are 24 T cell receptor beta chains sequenced from a single sample in a study of tumor-infiltrating lymphocytes in primary liver carcinoma. The source material, roughly 18-30 mg of unsorted bulk tissue, was used to co-extract RNA and DNA. Making TCR beta cDNA involved around 540 ng total RNA and a constant-region primer. Slightly modified ARM-PCR served as the procedure for the TCR beta libraries. These libraries came from three rounds of nested multiplex PCR. TRBV1-TRBV30 forward primers and a C-beta reverse primer were used in the first two PCR rounds, which each ran for about 10 cycles. TCRdb reprocessed the multiplex PCR reads with MiXCR, giving one entry per CDR3 protein. The sample records about 99,000 distinct CDR3 sequences, around two thirds being singletons. Sequenced input: liver tumor tissue from sampling region 5. Subset described: tumor region T5, tumor centre. The origin of the receptors is a woman aged 60 to 75 with primary liver carcinoma and hepatitis B virus infection.

A remark on this clonotype: It is likely a read error, because the conserved phenylalanine at the end of the CDR3 is missing. V and J are TRBV6-1 and TRBJ1-5; D call uncertain. The germline V gene encodes CDR1 MNHNS and CDR2 SASEGT. Trimming stripped 2 bases from V and 6 bases from J, with 8 bases between. This CDR3 is built from 13 residues. The CDR3 here is CASSEMGVQPQHS. The CDR3 DNA follows: TGTGCCAGCAGTGAAATGGGCGTTCAGCCCCAGCATTCT.

The chain couples TRBV28 to TRBJ2-7; 10 nucleotides agree with TRBD2. The CDR3 sequence is 16 residues long. Germline V gene data show CDR1 as MDHEN and CDR2 as SYDVKM. V was pared by 3 bases and J by 0 bases, with 5 bases of the junction left unmatched. The CDR3: CASSFGLAVFSYEQYF. The CDR3 DNA reads TGTGCCAGCAGTTTTGGACTAGCGGTATTCTCCTACGAGCAGTACTTC. The variable domain in full, completed from reference TRBV28 and TRBJ2-7, reads DVKVTQSSRYLVKRTGEKVFLECVQDMDHENMFWYRQDPGLGLRLIYFSYDVKMKEKGDIPEGYSVSREKKERFSLILESASTNQTSMYLCASSFGLAVFSYEQYFGPGTRLTVT.

The table lists this clonotype with many counts. This chain uses TRBV2 with TRBJ2-3, with a weak D call TRBD2 (6 bases). Germline loops: CDR1 SNHLY, CDR2 FYNNEI. The V end lost 6 bases, the J end lost 3 bases, and 10 bases lay between the germline ends. CDR3 size: 13 residues. The CDR3 DNA is TGTGCCAGCAGCCGGGGGAGGACAGATACGCAGTATTTT. It codes for CASSRGRTDTQYF.

This chain links TRBV11-2 with TRBJ1-3, with 9 bases identical to TRBD1. With 11 bases clipped from V and 0 bases from J, the junction kept 20 bases outside the gene matches. The CDR3 contains 19 residues. The germline CDR1 and CDR2 sequences are SGHAT and FQNNGV. CDR3 sequence reads: CADSSRPDRGAYSGNTIYF. The DNA of the CDR3 is TGTGCCGACAGCTCACGCCCGGACAGGGGAGCATACTCTGGAAACACCATATATTTT.

The table lists this clonotype with many counts. The V call is TRBV30, the J call TRBJ1-2, with unresolved D. This CDR3 has 12 residues. Germline values: CDR1 GTSNPN, CDR2 SVGIG (reference sequence). Trimming stripped 2 bases from V and 3 bases from J, with 7 bases between. DNA of the CDR3: TGTGCCTGGAGTACAGCCGACTATGGCTACACCTTC. It specifies CAWSTADYGYTF.

The DNA for the CDR3 is TGTGCCAGCGGGGCCGATTCAAGCTCCTACAATGAAGAGTTCTTC. Its protein is CASGADSSSYNEEFF. The chain uses TRBV28 and TRBJ2-1; D might be TRBD1 (5 bases). The CDR3 spans 15 residues. Looked up from germline, CDR1 is MDHEN and CDR2 is SYDVKM. With 8 bases removed from V and 14 bases from J, the gap between germline ends came to 28 bases.

This clonotype has a handful of counts. Compared with germline, one end of the junction differs, possibly owing to a read error. The V call is TRBV10-2, the J call TRBJ1-4; 7 positions match TRBD1. CDR1 and CDR2 from the germline V gene are WSHSY and SAAADI. The CDR3 is made up of 16 amino acids. The DNA of the CDR3 is TGCGCCAGCAGTGTTCTGGACAGGAATACTAATGAAAAACTGCTTTTT. It encodes CASSVLDRNTNEKLLF.

The table lists this clonotype with a few counts. The chain couples TRBV5-1 to TRBJ2-1, with 10 bases lining up with TRBD2. Per the germline V gene, CDR1 is SGHRS and CDR2 is YFSETQ. With V trimmed by 0 bases and J by 8 bases, 11 bases remained unmatched. The CDR3 loop spans 17 amino acids. DNA for the CDR3: TGCGCCAGCAGCTTGGAACCTAGCGGGAGCCCCGGGGATGAGCAGTTCTTC. Protein sequence: CASSLEPSGSPGDEQFF.

This clonotype has only a few counts. The chain joins TRBV6-5 to TRBJ1-3; TRBD1 is a possible D gene (5 bases). CDR1 MNHEY and CDR2 SVGAGI come from the germline V gene. CDR3 length equals 16 residues. Trimming cost V 3 bases and J 2 bases, with 14 bases left between them. The CDR3 is CASSYGRDPPGNTIYF. DNA of the CDR3: TGTGCCAGCAGTTATGGAAGGGACCCCCCTGGAAACACCATATATTTT.

The sample holds many counts of this clonotype. This CDR3 is CSVAPAMNTEAFF. DNA for the CDR3: TGCAGCGTTGCGCCGGCAATGAACACTGAAGCTTTCTTT. The chain is built from TRBV29-1 and TRBJ1-1; no firm D call. The length of the CDR3 is 13 residues. Germline assignment: CDR1 SQVTM and CDR2 ANQGSEA. V dropped 4 bases and J dropped 0 bases, with 9 bases sitting between them.

This clonotype was picked up many times. The rearrangement joins TRBV5-8 to TRBJ1-2; 8 nucleotides align to TRBD1. The ends lost 4 bases at V and 1 base at J; junction bases unmatched: 12. The length of the CDR3 is 17 residues. Germline loops: CDR1 SGHTS, CDR2 YDEGEE. CDR3 loop: CASSRRGTGYLNYGYTF. CDR3 nucleotide sequence: TGTGCCAGCAGCCGCCGGGGGACAGGTTATCTTAACTATGGCTACACCTTC.

This clonotype appeared once. This clone may be a read error of a much larger clone one base away. This chain connects TRBV30 to TRBJ2-2, with D possibly matching TRBD1 (6 bases). The germline V gene encodes CDR1 GTSNPN and CDR2 SVGIG (reference sequence). V shed 5 bases and J shed 0 bases, with 10 bases lying between them. The CDR3 is 14 residues long. CDR3 in DNA: TGTGCCTGGGACAGGCTCCCGAACACCGGGGAGCTGTTTTTT. Translation: CAWDRLPNTGELFF.

V usage is TRBV11-2 and J usage is TRBJ2-3, with D unclear. The CDR3 length is 13 residues. V was cut by 4 bases and J by 3 bases, with 8 bases left in between. Germline loops: CDR1 SGHAT, CDR2 FQNNGV. The chain's CDR3 is CASSSLETDTQYF. The CDR3 DNA sequence: TGTGCCAGCAGCTCCCTCGAGACAGATACGCAGTATTTT.

Points on this clonotype: It may be a read error: a sequence one base away is much more abundant. The V and J genes are TRBV4-1 and TRBJ2-2; TRBD2 agrees at 7 bases. This CDR3 is 15 amino acids long. Germline-derived CDR1 and CDR2 are MGHRA and YSYEKL. This CDR3 is CASSFSGSNTGEPFF. Here the CDR3 DNA reads TGCGCCAGCAGCTTTAGCGGGTCGAACACCGGGGAGCCGTTTTTT.

This clonotype has just a few counts. This chain joins TRBV24-1 and TRBJ2-7; 7 bases are shared with TRBD1. The germline V gene encodes CDR1 KGHDR and CDR2 SFDVKD. V trimming: 4 bases; J trimming: 1 base; junction bases outside the gene matches: 6. CDR3 length: 15 amino acids. CDR3 coding DNA: TGTGCCACCAGTGACCCAACGACAGGGTCCTACGAGCAGTACTTC. Translated, it gives CATSDPTTGSYEQYF.

This clonotype was seen many times. The rearrangement joins TRBV5-8 to TRBJ1-5; 10 positions match TRBD1. Germline V gives CDR1 SGHTS, CDR2 YDEGEE. Germline trimming cut 0 bases from V and 0 bases from J; bases unmatched to any gene: 12. The CDR3 runs 20 residues. This CDR3 is CASSLAPTDRGRHSNQPQHF. The CDR3 nucleotides read TGTGCCAGCAGCTTGGCCCCTACCGACAGGGGGCGCCATAGCAATCAGCCCCAGCATTTT.

As regards this clonotype: No conserved phenylalanine or tryptophan ends this CDR3, so it is likely a read error. The V gene is TRBV11-2, the J gene TRBJ2-3; 11 bases match TRBD2. Germline CDR1 is SGHAT and CDR2 is FQNNGV. CDR3 length: 15 residues. CDR3 residues: CVNSPGLAGPDTQYS. CDR3 bases: TGTGTCAACAGCCCTGGACTAGCGGGCCCAGATACGCAGTATTCT.

Comments on this clonotype: A junction boundary mismatches the germline segment, possibly from a read error. This chain connects TRBV6-5 to TRBJ1-5; D call uncertain. The germline V gene has CDR1 MNHEY and CDR2 SVGAGI. The CDR3 covers 15 residues. The CDR3 DNA reads as TGTGCCAGCAGTTACTCGCTGACCAGCAATCAGCACCAGCATTTT. Translation gives CASSYSLTSNQHQHF.

This clonotype came up many times. J is TRBJ1-1 and V is TRBV7-9, with 11 positions matching TRBD1. CDR3 size: 15 residues. V was pared by 5 bases and J by 4 bases, with 6 bases of the junction left unmatched. The germline gives CDR1 SEHNR, CDR2 FQNEAQ (reference sequence). The CDR3 DNA reads TGTGCCAGCAGCCGACCGGGGACAGGGGGCACTGAAGCTTTCTTT. This codes for CASSRPGTGGTEAFF.

Notes on this clonotype: A much larger clone lies one base from this, so it may be a read error. The chain employs TRBV5-1 and TRBJ2-5; D is possibly TRBD1 or TRBD2 (6 bases each). Looked up from germline, CDR1 is SGHRS and CDR2 is YFSETQ. CDR3 length equals 17 residues. CDR3 sequence reads: CASSLGLGGILQETRYF. CDR3 DNA sequence: TGCGCCAGCAGCTTGGGCCTAGGGGGGATTCTCCAAGAGACCCGGTACTTC.

A word on this clonotype: A read error may be the cause here, since a much bigger clone is one base away. CDR3 nucleotides: TGCGCCAGCAGCTTGCGATGGGCGGCAAGGGGACAAGAGACCCAGTACTTC. Translated, it gives CASSLRWAARGQETQYF. This rearrangement joins TRBV5-1 to TRBJ2-5; possible D gene TRBD1, 5 bases. V was cut by 1 base and J by 2 bases, with 18 bases left in between. This CDR3 has 17 residues. CDR1 and CDR2 (germline): SGHRS, YFSETQ.

This clonotype was detected a few times. The chain couples TRBV5-1 to TRBJ2-1; no clear D gene. Trimming shortened V by 5 bases and J by 4 bases, and 10 bases separated the two germline ends. In germline, CDR1 is SGHRS, CDR2 YFSETQ. The CDR3 is 13 amino acids. In nucleotides, the CDR3 is TGCGCCAGCAGAAACCGACCTTACAATGAGCAGTTCTTC. It yields the protein CASRNRPYNEQFF.

This clonotype came up once. Mismatch with germline at one junction end may stem from a read error. V gene TRBV11-3 combines with J gene TRBJ2-4; the D gene could be TRBD1 or TRBD2 (5 bases each). The length of the CDR3 is 15 residues. Germline lookup yields CDR1 SGHNT and CDR2 YENEEA. The CDR3 nucleotides are TGTGCCAGCAGCTTCGAGGGGACCCACAAAAACATTCAGTACTTT. Translating it yields CASSFEGTHKNIQYF.

About this clonotype itself: Mismatch with germline at one junction end may stem from a read error. This sequence joins TRBV5-1 and TRBJ2-5; a weak D match, TRBD1 (6 bases). CDR3 length: 14 residues. Germline V gene lookup returns CDR1 SGHRS and CDR2 YFSETQ. CDR3 DNA: TGCGACAGCAGCTCGGACAGTGTTCAAGAGACCCAGTACTTC. It codes for CDSSSDSVQETQYF.